A selection of T cell receptor beta chains follows, all from one sample in a study of shared clonotypes between healthy human individuals. Measured with immunoSEQ multiplex PCR; TCRdb has only the in-frame clones, and not every one. Of millions of clones in the sample, just over 90% were seen once. The sequenced sample was naive CD4+ T cells from PBMCs. All receptors come from a man between 18 and 29 years old in good health. Some clones in this sample may be carry-over from other donors' samples. Both conserved end residues are part of each CDR3. D genes are given only for firm matches. Expanded clones are given a class, and other clones once, few, many or no size at all.

.,TRBJ2-1,TRBV5-1,.,CASSPDSLSYNEQFF,TGCGCCAGCAGCCCGGACTCCCTATCCTACAATGAGCAGTTCTTC
once,TRBJ2-3,TRBV27,TRBD1,CASSPLTGVSADTQYF,TGTGCCAGCAGTCCCCTGACAGGGGTTTCGGCAGATACGCAGTATTTT
.,TRBJ2-7,TRBV11-3,TRBD1,CASSLGTGAYEQYF,TGTGCCAGCAGCTTAGGCACAGGGGCCTACGAGCAGTACTTC
.,TRBJ2-1,TRBV15,.,CATSRVRVFLNEQFF,TGTGCCACCAGCAGAGTGAGGGTTTTTCTAAATGAGCAGTTCTTC
.,TRBJ1-1,TRBV5-6,.,CASSLEGTGAFF,TGTGCCAGCAGCTTGGAAGGAACCGGAGCTTTCTTT
.,TRBJ1-2,TRBV18,TRBD1,CASSPLRDRNYGYTF,TGTGCCAGCTCACCTCTACGGGACAGGAACTATGGCTACACCTTC
.,TRBJ2-5,TRBV28,TRBD2,CASSWAWREIQETQYF,TGTGCCAGCAGCTGGGCCTGGCGGGAGATTCAAGAGACCCAGTACTTC
.,TRBJ1-6,TRBV30,TRBD1,CAWRELDRGVSPLHF,TGTGCCTGGAGGGAATTAGACAGGGGCGTGTCACCCCTCCACTTT
.,TRBJ1-1,TRBV5-4,TRBD1,CASSLRDRAYTEAFF,TGTGCCAGCAGCCTAAGGGACAGGGCGTACACTGAAGCTTTCTTT
.,TRBJ2-7,TRBV7-2,TRBD2,CASSLGLAGPYEQYF,TGTGCCAGCAGCTTAGGACTAGCGGGGCCCTACGAGCAGTACTTC
.,TRBJ1-2,TRBV28,.,CASRNYREGYGYTF,TGTGCCAGCAGGAATTACAGGGAGGGGTATGGCTACACCTTC
.,TRBJ2-2,TRBV4-2,TRBD2,CASSQVRTSGIENTGELFF,TGTGCCAGCAGCCAAGTCCGGACTAGCGGAATAGAGAACACCGGGGAGCTGTTTTTT
.,TRBJ2-5,TRBV9,.,CASSVLGGETQYF,TGTGCCAGCAGCGTCCTGGGCGGAGAGACCCAGTACTTC
.,TRBJ2-5,TRBV5-1,.,CASSPGSEVSTETQYF,TGCGCCAGCAGCCCAGGGTCAGAAGTCTCGACAGAGACCCAGTACTTC
.,TRBJ2-1,TRBV27,.,CASSLFRDNEQFF,TGTGCCAGCAGTTTATTCAGGGACAATGAGCAGTTCTTC
.,TRBJ2-1,TRBV4-1,TRBD2,CASSQGIGLAGVPGNEQFF,TGCGCCAGCAGCCAAGGGATTGGACTAGCGGGAGTTCCTGGGAATGAGCAGTTCTTC
.,TRBJ2-3,TRBV11-3,.,CASSLGGTDTQYF,TGTGCCAGCAGCTTAGGGGGCACAGATACGCAGTATTTT
few,TRBJ2-2,TRBV25-1,.,CASSGNRELFF,TGTGCCAGCAGTGGGAACCGGGAGCTGTTTTTT
.,TRBJ2-3,TRBV5-1,TRBD2,CASSLGLAGAVDTQYF,TGCGCCAGCAGCCTAGGACTAGCGGGAGCTGTAGATACGCAGTATTTT
.,TRBJ1-2,TRBV5-8,.,CASSLATAYGYTF,TGTGCCAGCAGCTTGGCGACAGCTTATGGCTACACCTTC
.,TRBJ2-2,TRBV5-1,TRBD1,CASSAGTGGFTGELFF,TGCGCCAGCAGCGCCGGGACAGGGGGCTTCACCGGGGAGCTGTTTTTT
.,TRBJ1-2,TRBV18,.,CASSPEGVANYGYTF,TGTGCCAGCTCTCCCGAGGGGGTCGCTAACTATGGCTACACCTTC
once,TRBJ2-1,TRBV7-9,TRBD2,CASSSLGAGGSYNEQFF,TGTGCCAGCAGCTCCCTAGGTGCGGGAGGGTCCTACAATGAGCAGTTCTTC
.,TRBJ1-2,TRBV19,.,CASSTGTYGYTF,TGTGCCAGTAGTACAGGGACCTATGGCTACACCTTC
.,TRBJ2-7,TRBV28,.,CASSLDSYEQYF,TGTGCCAGCAGTCTCGACAGCTACGAGCAGTACTTC
few,TRBJ1-1,TRBV12-5,.,CASAPQGPVNTEAFF,TGTGCTAGTGCCCCTCAGGGACCCGTGAACACTGAAGCTTTCTTT